One and the same sample provided the 23 T cell receptor beta chains below, sequenced in a study of blood T cells in healthy people across ages. Alongside a J-beta primer mix, a sample-barcoded 5' primer served in a second PCR lasting about 7 to 11 cycles. TCRdb re-analysed the 5' RACE reads in MiXCR, keeping a single row per CDR3 protein. Altogether hundreds of thousands of distinct CDR3 sequences are present, 45% to 65% being singletons, with the ten largest covering more than 35%. Material: blood. These receptors were obtained from a man between 60 and 70 years old in good health.

Note on this clonotype: The junction shows a germline mismatch at one end, possibly a read error. V usage is TRBV19 and J usage is TRBJ2-5, with 9 bases matching TRBD1. Germline CDR1 LNHDA, CDR2 SQIVND (reference sequence). CDR3 size: 12 residues. As DNA, the CDR3 is TGTACCAGTAATGACAGGGGGGAGACCCAGTACTTC. Amino acid sequence: CTSNDRGETQYF.

The chain joins TRBV12-3 or TRBV12-4 to TRBJ2-6; D remains unclear. Trimming removed 3 bases from V and 0 bases from J, with 12 bases in between. The CDR3 runs to 17 residues. The CDR3 sequence is CASSFLADASGANVLTF. Written as DNA, the CDR3 is TGTGCCAGCAGTTTTCTGGCAGACGCCTCTGGGGCCAACGTCCTGACTTTC.

V is TRBV15 and J is TRBJ2-3; 7 positions match TRBD2. CDR1 LNHNV and CDR2 YYDKDF come from the germline V gene (reference sequence). This CDR3 spans 15 amino acids. Trimming took 0 bases from V and 9 from J; bases not matched to a gene: 9. For the CDR3, the DNA is TGTGCCACCAGCAGAGATCCCCTTTGGGGGGGAACGCAGTATTTT. It yields the protein CATSRDPLWGGTQYF.

The chain recombines TRBV4-2 with TRBJ2-3; 12 bases line up with TRBD1. Germline-derived CDR1 and CDR2 are LGHNA and YNFKEQ. CDR3 size: 18 residues. With 3 bases clipped from V and 6 bases from J, the junction kept 13 bases outside the gene matches. This chain's CDR3 is CASSQERGQGARVDTQYF. The CDR3 DNA is TGTGCCAGCAGCCAGGAGAGGGGACAGGGGGCGAGGGTGGATACGCAGTATTTT.

On this clonotype itself: A junction end diverges from the germline sequence, so it may reflect a read error. V gene TRBV12-3 or TRBV12-4 combines with J gene TRBJ2-3, with 9 bases identical to TRBD2. The CDR3 sequence is 15 residues long. CDR3 nucleotide sequence: TGTGCCAGCAGCCCGGATAGCGGGGGCACAGATATGCAGTATTTT. Its protein product is CASSPDSGGTDMQYF.

In this sample, this clonotype turned up once. This could be a read error, since a much larger clone is one nucleotide away. The J gene is TRBJ2-2, the V gene TRBV12-3 or TRBV12-4, with TRBD2 matching 7 bases. The CDR3 runs to 13 residues. The CDR3 DNA follows: TGTGCCCGCAGTTTCCGGGGGGACGGGGAGCTGTTTTTT. Translating gives CARSFRGDGELFF.

Comment on this clonotype: This could be a read error, since a much larger clone is one nucleotide away. The J gene is TRBJ2-7, the V gene TRBV29-1, with D possibly called TRBD1 or TRBD2 (6 bases each). TRBJ2-5 explains the end of the DNA better; the J call may be wrong. This CDR3 contains 15 residues. Germline CDR1 and CDR2: SQVTM and ANQGSEA. The chain's CDR3 is CSAVQGEVAGETQYF. CDR3 coding DNA: TGCAGCGCTGTACAGGGTGAGGTCGCGGGGGAGACCCAGTACTTC.

In its sample, this clonotype was seen a few times. The V gene is TRBV4-1, the J gene TRBJ2-5; D remains ambiguous. Germline V gene data show CDR1 as MGHRA and CDR2 as YSYEKL. CDR3 length equals 14 residues. Trimming stripped 0 bases from V and 10 bases from J, with 15 bases between. The CDR3 DNA reads as TGCGCCAGCAGCCAAGATCCCCGAAACAGAAGCCAGTACTTC. Translating gives CASSQDPRNRSQYF.

This clonotype was found a few times. This rearrangement joins TRBV14 to TRBJ2-3; 8 bases are shared with TRBD2. The CDR3 runs to 17 residues. Germline V CDR1 and CDR2: SGHDN, FVKESK. V trimming: 0 bases; J trimming: 1 base; junction bases outside the gene matches: 6. For the CDR3, the DNA is TGTGCCAGCAGCCAAGATGAAGCGGGGGCCGGCACAGATACGCAGTATTTT. Encoded protein: CASSQDEAGAGTDTQYF.

About this clonotype: The junction does not match germline at one end; this may be a read error. The chain joins TRBV15 to TRBJ1-1, with a tentative D call TRBD1 (5 bases). CDR3 length equals 14 residues. Germline CDR1 and CDR2: LNHNV and YYDKDF (reference sequence). The CDR3 DNA is TGTGTCACCAGCAGAGCGGGAGGGGCCCTCGAAGCTTTCTTT. It codes for CVTSRAGGALEAFF.

The rearrangement uses TRBV11-2 and TRBJ2-5; 8 bases fit TRBD2. The J segment lost 5 bases and the V segment lost 7 bases, leaving 9 bases of the junction unmatched. The CDR3 is 14 amino acids. Germline CDR1 is SGHAT and CDR2 is FQNNGV. The chain's CDR3 is CASTPRTSRETQYF. DNA for the CDR3: TGTGCCAGCACCCCGAGGACTAGCCGGGAGACCCAGTACTTC.

The chain employs TRBV14 and TRBJ1-2; weak D call: TRBD1 (6 bases). This CDR3 contains 14 residues. Germline-derived CDR1 and CDR2 are SGHDN and FVKESK. V was trimmed by 1 base and J by 4 bases, leaving 10 bases between them. The CDR3 DNA sequence: TGTGCCAGCAGCCAAGCCCAGGGGACCTATGGCTACACCTTC. Translated, it gives CASSQAQGTYGYTF. Based on the CDR3 plus reference TRBV14 and TRBJ1-2, the full variable domain is EAGVTQFPSHSVIEKGQTVTLRCDPISGHDNLYWYRRVMGKEIKFLLHFVKESKQDESGMPNNRFLAERTGGTYSTLKVQPAELEDSGVYFCASSQAQGTYGYTFGSGTRLTVV.

This clonotype has only a few counts. The chain recombines TRBV2 with TRBJ2-7, with D hard to call. V was trimmed by 6 bases and J by 0 bases, leaving 12 bases between them. This CDR3 has 14 amino acids. CDR1 is SNHLY and CDR2 is FYNNEI in the germline V gene. CDR3 amino acids: CASRRSESSYEQYF. CDR3 DNA sequence: TGTGCCAGCAGACGATCAGAAAGCTCCTACGAGCAGTACTTC.

The rearrangement uses TRBV15 and TRBJ2-5; a weak D match, TRBD2 (5 bases). Per the germline V gene, CDR1 is LNHNV and CDR2 is YYDKDF (reference sequence). The CDR3 has 14 residues. V lost 5 bases and J 5 bases, leaving 15 bases between the germline ends. The CDR3 DNA follows: TGTGCCACCAGCCCACAACGGGAAGGTGAGACCCAGTACTTC. This gives the protein CATSPQREGETQYF.

This clonotype showed up just a few times. A much larger clone differs by one base, so this may be a read error. The genes are TRBV7-2 and TRBJ2-7; 10 bases align to TRBD2. V trimming: 0 bases; J trimming: 7 bases; junction bases outside the gene matches: 15. This CDR3 contains 18 residues. CDR1 is SGHTA, CDR2 FQGNSA, per germline. CDR3 loop: CASSLAGGGTSAVNEQYF. The DNA of the CDR3 is TGTGCCAGCAGCTTAGCAGGAGGGGGGACTAGCGCCGTCAATGAGCAGTACTTC.

This sequence joins TRBV15 and TRBJ2-5; TRBD1 agrees at 9 bases. V lost 5 bases to trimming and J lost 5 bases; unmatched junction nucleotides: 12. This CDR3 comprises 16 residues. CDR1 is LNHNV, CDR2 YYDKDF, per germline (reference sequence). CDR3 coding DNA: TGTGCCACCAGCGGCCAAGGGACAGGGAACGAGGAGACCCAGTACTTC. This encodes CATSGQGTGNEETQYF.

This chain joins TRBV20-1 and TRBJ2-3, with TRBD2 matching 7 bases. Germline loops: CDR1 DFQATT, CDR2 SNEGSKA (reference sequence). Trimming took 5 bases from V and 2 from J; bases not matched to a gene: 4. The CDR3 covers 13 residues. The CDR3 DNA follows: TGCAGTGCTTGGGGGGGGGACACAGATACGCAGTATTTT. Its translation is CSAWGGDTDTQYF.

The chain recombines TRBV3-1 with TRBJ2-5; 8 bases agree with TRBD1. V shed 4 bases, J shed 5 bases, and the junction held 12 bases outside the gene matches. CDR1 is LGHDT, CDR2 YNNKEL, per germline (reference sequence). The CDR3 has 16 amino acids. CDR3 in DNA: TGTGCCAGCAGCCTACCACAGGGGGGCCCCGGCGAGACCCAGTACTTC. It is translated as CASSLPQGGPGETQYF.

The J gene is TRBJ2-1, the V gene TRBV5-1; 11 bases agree with TRBD2. Per the germline V gene, CDR1 is SGHRS and CDR2 is YFSETQ. V trimming: 3 bases; J trimming: 0 bases; junction bases outside the gene matches: 2. This CDR3 has 16 amino acids. CDR3 region: CASSYTSGSSYNEQFF. The DNA for the CDR3 is TGCGCCAGCAGCTACACTAGCGGGAGCTCCTACAATGAGCAGTTCTTC.

This clonotype was counted at least ten times. V is TRBV7-2 and J is TRBJ2-3; 7 bases map to TRBD1. With 0 bases clipped from V and 3 bases from J, the junction kept 9 bases outside the gene matches. This CDR3 has 17 amino acids. Germline V lookup: CDR1 SGHTA, CDR2 FQGNSA. The CDR3 sequence is CASSLATGAHRTDTQYF. The DNA for the CDR3 is TGTGCCAGCAGCTTAGCCACAGGGGCTCACAGGACAGATACGCAGTATTTT. The full variable domain, in which reference TRBV7-2 and TRBJ2-3 provide the parts outside the CDR3, is GAGVSQSPSNKVTEKGKDVELRCDPISGHTALYWYRQSLGQGLEFLIYFQGNSAPDKSGLPSDRFSAERTGGSVSTLTIQRTQQEDSAVYLCASSLATGAHRTDTQYFGPGTRLTVL.

This clonotype is a singleton in its sample. The chain is built from TRBV7-9 and TRBJ1-2, with 7 bases that match TRBD1. Germline CDR1 is SEHNR and CDR2 is FQNEAQ (reference sequence). The CDR3 sequence is 14 residues long. V shed 3 bases, J shed 6 bases, and the junction held 7 bases outside the gene matches. The CDR3 reads CASSLTGRPDGYTF. In DNA, the CDR3 is TGTGCCAGCAGCTTGACAGGGAGACCTGATGGCTACACCTTC.

This chain links TRBV6-5 with TRBJ2-3; 8 bases are shared with TRBD1. The CDR3 is made up of 14 amino acids. Germline V gene data show CDR1 as MNHEY and CDR2 as SVGAGI. With 8 bases clipped from V and 2 bases from J, the junction kept 6 bases outside the gene matches. The CDR3 is CASGRGLDTDTQYF. The DNA of the CDR3 is TGTGCCAGCGGCAGGGGGCTGGACACAGATACGCAGTATTTT.

A few counts support this clonotype. The genes are TRBV4-2 and TRBJ2-1; 7 bases are a match to TRBD2. With V trimmed by 1 base and J by 4 bases, 4 bases remained unmatched. The germline V gene encodes CDR1 LGHNA and CDR2 YNFKEQ. This CDR3 contains 15 residues. This chain's CDR3 is CASSQVGGTYNEQFF. For the CDR3, the DNA is TGTGCCAGCAGCCAAGTCGGGGGGACGTACAATGAGCAGTTCTTC.